This entry is about one T cell receptor (beta chain). Its target is not known. The related graft donor's blood sample was taken on the day of bone marrow donation. V trimming: 2 bases; J trimming: 5 bases; junction bases outside the gene matches: 10. The CDR3 spans 16 residues. Germline CDR1 reads LNHNV; CDR2 reads YYDKDF (reference sequence). This entry belongs to a study of T cells after posttransplantation cyclophosphamide. Study-wide results and caveats: After PTCy, TRB diversity resembled that of CNI/methotrexate controls.

Libraries were prepared by immunoSEQ multiplex PCR; TCRdb keeps only in-frame clonotypes and omits some of them. The sample has 4,500 to 6,000 clones; around 55% are singletons. The receptor was derived from a woman between 55 and 75 years old in good health, CMV-negative, and a related stem cell transplant donor. Sequences were obtained from memory CD8+ T cells sorted from blood. The chain has TRBV15 and TRBJ2-7; 9 positions agree with TRBD1. DNA for the CDR3: TGTGCCACCAGCAGATGGTCCGGGACAGGGAGCCACGAGCAGTACTTC. Protein sequence: CATSRWSGTGSHEQYF.